These T cell receptor beta chains were read from a single sample in a study of shared clonotypes between healthy human individuals. Profiling relied on immunoSEQ multiplex PCR, and the TCRdb table lists in-frame clones only, not all of them. The profile shows about 1.1 million clones, roughly 80% of them singletons. The sequenced sample was memory CD4+ T cells from PBMCs. Every receptor here comes from a man in his late teens or twenties in good health. Some clones in this sample may be carry-over from other donors' samples. The CDR3 runs from the conserved cysteine through the conserved F or W. Each record gives: clone size, J gene, D gene, V gene, CDR3 DNA, CDR3 protein. D genes are given only for firm matches. A row's size may be missing; if present it is once, few, many or a size class.

NA | TRBJ2-7 | NA | TRBV7-8 | TGTGCCAGCAGCCGAGGGAGCCGGTACGAGCAGTACTTC | CASSRGSRYEQYF
NA | TRBJ2-7 | NA | TRBV28 | TGTGCCAGCAGTTTGATCGGACGGTCAAGCTCCTACGAGCAGTACTTC | CASSLIGRSSSYEQYF
once | TRBJ1-2 | NA | TRBV15 | TGTGCCACCAGCAGAGGGGGGGACTATGGCTACACCTTC | CATSRGGDYGYTF
NA | TRBJ2-2 | NA | TRBV28 | TGTGCCAGCAGTTTGGCAGAGAACACCGGGGAGCTGTTTTTT | CASSLAENTGELFF
few | TRBJ1-3 | NA | TRBV2 | TGTGCCAGCCTTACGGGTTCCGGAAACACCATATATTTT | CASLTGSGNTIYF
NA | TRBJ1-4 | NA | TRBV19 | TGTGCCAGTAGTATCGGGCAGGCCTCTAATGAAAAACTGTTTTTT | CASSIGQASNEKLFF
NA | TRBJ2-1 | TRBD2 | TRBV7-9 | TGTGCCAGCAGCCTGACTAGCGGGTACTACAATGAGCAGTTCTTC | CASSLTSGYYNEQFF
NA | TRBJ1-1 | NA | TRBV28 | TGTGCCAGCAGACAGAGGGGCGCTGGCACTGAAGCTTTCTTT | CASRQRGAGTEAFF
NA | TRBJ1-2 | NA | TRBV5-6 | TGTGCCAGCAGCTTGGGATGGGAGGAAGGCTACACCTTC | CASSLGWEEGYTF
NA | TRBJ1-1 | NA | TRBV6-1 | TGTGCCAGCAGTGAAACAGGCAGGGTGACGAACCCTGAAATATTCTTT | CASSETGRVTNPEIFF